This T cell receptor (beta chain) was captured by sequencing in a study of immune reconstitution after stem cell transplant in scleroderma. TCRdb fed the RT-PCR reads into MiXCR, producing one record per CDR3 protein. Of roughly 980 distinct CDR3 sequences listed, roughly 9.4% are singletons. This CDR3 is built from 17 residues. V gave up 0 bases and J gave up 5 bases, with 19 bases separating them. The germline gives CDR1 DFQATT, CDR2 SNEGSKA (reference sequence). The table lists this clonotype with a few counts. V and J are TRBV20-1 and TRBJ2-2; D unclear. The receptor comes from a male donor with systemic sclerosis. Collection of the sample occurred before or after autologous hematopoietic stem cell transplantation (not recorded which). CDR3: CSARDRALGSSTGELFF. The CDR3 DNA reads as TGCAGTGCTAGAGATCGGGCGCTGGGAAGCAGTACCGGGGAGCTGTTTTTT.